This TCR beta chain was recorded in a study of shared clonotypes between healthy human individuals. Study-level background: A donor's plate count was three for CD4 naive and three for CD4 memory; CD8 naive had two and CD8 memory one.

Study findings and constraints: Deeper or shallower sequencing was expected to change how clonotypes are shared among donors. The diversity represented, both genetic and in exposure history, was limited by few donors.

This CDR3 is 13 amino acids long. Germline-derived CDR1 and CDR2 are MNHEY and SVGAGI. V shed 2 bases and J shed 4 bases, with 9 bases lying between them. A word on this clone: Its antigen is not identified. Within the sample, other DNA sequences also encode this same CDR3.

Original data processing: Junction-only immunoSEQ data arrived without quality scores, meaning filtering differed. Data came from immunoSEQ multiplex PCR; TCRdb stores just in-frame clones and leaves some out. The V and J calls and clone size were taken over from that table, and D and trimming were inferred from the DNA. The sample holds 1 million to 1.2 million clones, 70% to 80% seen once. The rearrangement links TRBV6-5 to TRBJ2-7, with D perhaps TRBD2 (5 bases). This TCR derives from a man younger than 30 in good health. Some clones in this sample may be carry-over from other donors' samples. Input material: memory CD4+ T cells from PBMCs. Stated subset: CD45RA-negative fraction. In DNA, the CDR3 is TGTGCCAGCAGTTACCGGGGAGAATACGAGCAGTACTTC. Translation: CASSYRGEYEQYF.